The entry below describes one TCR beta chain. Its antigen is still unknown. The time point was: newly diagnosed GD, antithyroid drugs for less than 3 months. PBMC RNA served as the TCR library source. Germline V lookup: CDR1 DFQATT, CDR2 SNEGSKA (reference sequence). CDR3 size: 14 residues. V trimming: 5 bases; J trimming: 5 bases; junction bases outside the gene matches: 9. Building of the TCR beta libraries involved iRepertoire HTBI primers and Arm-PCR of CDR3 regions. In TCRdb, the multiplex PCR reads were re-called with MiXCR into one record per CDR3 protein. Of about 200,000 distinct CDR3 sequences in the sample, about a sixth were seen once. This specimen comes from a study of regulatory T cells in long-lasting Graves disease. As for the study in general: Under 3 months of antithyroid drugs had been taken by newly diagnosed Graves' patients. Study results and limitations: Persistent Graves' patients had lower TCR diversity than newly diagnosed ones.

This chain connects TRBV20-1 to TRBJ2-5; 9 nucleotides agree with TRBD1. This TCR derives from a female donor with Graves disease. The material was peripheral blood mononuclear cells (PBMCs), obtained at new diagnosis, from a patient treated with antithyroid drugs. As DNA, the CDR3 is TGCAGTGCTTTGACCGGGACAGGGCAGGAGACCCAGTACTTC. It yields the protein CSALTGTGQETQYF.